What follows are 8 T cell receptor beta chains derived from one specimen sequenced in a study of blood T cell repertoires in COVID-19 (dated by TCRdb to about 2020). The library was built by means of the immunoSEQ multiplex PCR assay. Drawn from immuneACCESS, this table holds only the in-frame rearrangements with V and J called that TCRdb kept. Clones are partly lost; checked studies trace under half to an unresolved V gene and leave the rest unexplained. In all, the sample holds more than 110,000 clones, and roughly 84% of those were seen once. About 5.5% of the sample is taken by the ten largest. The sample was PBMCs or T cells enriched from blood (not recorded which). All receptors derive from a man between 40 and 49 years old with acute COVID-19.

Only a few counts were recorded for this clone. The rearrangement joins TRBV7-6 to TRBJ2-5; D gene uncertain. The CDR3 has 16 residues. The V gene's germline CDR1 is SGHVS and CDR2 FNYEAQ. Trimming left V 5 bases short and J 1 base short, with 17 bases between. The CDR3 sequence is CASSPFERYGQETQYF. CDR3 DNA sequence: TGTGCCAGCAGCCCCTTCGAGCGTTACGGCCAAGAGACCCAGTACTTC.

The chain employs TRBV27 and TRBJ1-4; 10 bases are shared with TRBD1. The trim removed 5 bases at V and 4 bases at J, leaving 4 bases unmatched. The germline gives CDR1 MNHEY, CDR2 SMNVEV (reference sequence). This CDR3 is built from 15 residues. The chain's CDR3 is CASSGRDRGNEKLFF. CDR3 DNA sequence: TGTGCCAGCAGTGGCCGGGACAGGGGTAATGAAAAACTGTTTTTT.

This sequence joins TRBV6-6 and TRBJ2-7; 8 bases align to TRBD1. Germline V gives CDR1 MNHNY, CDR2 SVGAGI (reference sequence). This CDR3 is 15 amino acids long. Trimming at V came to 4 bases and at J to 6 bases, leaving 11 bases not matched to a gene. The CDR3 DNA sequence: TGTGCCAGCAGTTCCTGGGGGCAGGGGGCAGCCGAGCAGTACTTC. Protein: CASSSWGQGAAEQYF.

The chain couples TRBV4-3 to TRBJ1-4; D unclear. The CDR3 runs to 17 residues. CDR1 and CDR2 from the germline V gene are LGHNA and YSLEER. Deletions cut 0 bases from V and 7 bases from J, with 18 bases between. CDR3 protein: CASSQDFFGRLGEKLFF. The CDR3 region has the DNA TGCGCCAGCAGCCAAGATTTTTTTGGGAGGCTAGGTGAAAAACTGTTTTTT.

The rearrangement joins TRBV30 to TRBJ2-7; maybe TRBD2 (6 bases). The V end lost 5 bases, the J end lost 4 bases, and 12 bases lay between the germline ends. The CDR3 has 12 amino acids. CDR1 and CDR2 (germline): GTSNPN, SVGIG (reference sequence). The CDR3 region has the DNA TGTGCCTGGGCTAGCGTCGGATACGAGCAGTACTTC. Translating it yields CAWASVGYEQYF.

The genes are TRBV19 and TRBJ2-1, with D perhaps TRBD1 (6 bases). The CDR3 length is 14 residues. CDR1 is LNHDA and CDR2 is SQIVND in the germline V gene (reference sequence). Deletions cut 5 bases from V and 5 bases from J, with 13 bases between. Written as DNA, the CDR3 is TGTGCCAGTAGTCTGGGACAAGCGGACAATGAGCAGTTCTTC. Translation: CASSLGQADNEQFF.

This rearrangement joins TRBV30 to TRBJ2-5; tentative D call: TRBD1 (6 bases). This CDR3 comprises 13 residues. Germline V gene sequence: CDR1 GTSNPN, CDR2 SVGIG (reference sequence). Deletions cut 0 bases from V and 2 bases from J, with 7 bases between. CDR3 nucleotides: TGTGCCTGGAGTGTTCAGGGGCAAGAGACCCAGTACTTC. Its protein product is CAWSVQGQETQYF.

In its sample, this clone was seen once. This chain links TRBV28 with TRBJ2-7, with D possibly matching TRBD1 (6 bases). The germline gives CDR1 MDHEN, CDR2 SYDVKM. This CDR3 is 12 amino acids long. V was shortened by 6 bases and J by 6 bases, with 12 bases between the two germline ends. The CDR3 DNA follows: TGTGCCAGCAGCCCAACAGGGCGCGAGCAGTACTTC. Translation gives CASSPTGREQYF.